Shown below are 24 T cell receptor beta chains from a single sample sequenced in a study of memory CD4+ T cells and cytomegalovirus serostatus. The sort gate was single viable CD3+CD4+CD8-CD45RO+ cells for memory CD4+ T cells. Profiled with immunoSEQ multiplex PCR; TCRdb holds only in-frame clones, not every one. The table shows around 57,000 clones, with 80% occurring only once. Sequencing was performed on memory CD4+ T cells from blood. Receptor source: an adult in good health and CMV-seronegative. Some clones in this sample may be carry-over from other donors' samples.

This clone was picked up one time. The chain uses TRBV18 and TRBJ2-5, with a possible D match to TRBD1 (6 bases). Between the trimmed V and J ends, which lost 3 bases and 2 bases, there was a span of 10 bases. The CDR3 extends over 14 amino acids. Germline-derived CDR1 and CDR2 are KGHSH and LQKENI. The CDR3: CASSPETGQETQYF. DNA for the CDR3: TGTGCCAGCTCACCGGAGACAGGTCAAGAGACCCAGTACTTC. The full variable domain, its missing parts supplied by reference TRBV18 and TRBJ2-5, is NAGVMQNPRHLVRRRGQEARLRCSPMKGHSHVYWYRQLPEEGLKFMVYLQKENIIDESGMPKERFSAEFPKEGPSILRIQQVVRGDSAAYFCASSPETGQETQYFGPGTRLLVL.

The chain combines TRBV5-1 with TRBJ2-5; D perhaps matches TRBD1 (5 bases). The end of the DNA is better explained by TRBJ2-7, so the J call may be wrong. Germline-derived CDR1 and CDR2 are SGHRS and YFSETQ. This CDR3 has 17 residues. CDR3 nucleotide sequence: TGCGCCAGCAGCTTGGGGACACCTAGGGCCTTGGTCCACGAGCAGTACTTC. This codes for CASSLGTPRALVHEQYF.

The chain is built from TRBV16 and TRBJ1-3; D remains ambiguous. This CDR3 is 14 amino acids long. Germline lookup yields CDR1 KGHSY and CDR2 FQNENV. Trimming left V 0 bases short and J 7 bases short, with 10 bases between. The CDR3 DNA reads TGTGCCAGCAGCCAATCCTCATCGCTGAACACCATATATTTT. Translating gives CASSQSSSLNTIYF.

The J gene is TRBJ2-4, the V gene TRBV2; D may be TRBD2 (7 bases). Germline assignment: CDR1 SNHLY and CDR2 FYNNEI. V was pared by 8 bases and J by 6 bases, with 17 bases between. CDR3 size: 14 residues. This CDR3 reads CASLTGSGGNIQYF. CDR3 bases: TGTGCCAGCCTTACAGGGTCGGGAGGAAACATTCAGTACTTC.

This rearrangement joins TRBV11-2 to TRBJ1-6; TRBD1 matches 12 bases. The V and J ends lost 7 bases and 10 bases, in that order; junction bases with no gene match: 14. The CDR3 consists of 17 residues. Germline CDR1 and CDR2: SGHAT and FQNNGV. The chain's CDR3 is CASTPGTGGGFVSPLHF. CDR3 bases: TGTGCCAGCACCCCCGGGACAGGGGGCGGATTTGTGTCACCCCTCCACTTT.

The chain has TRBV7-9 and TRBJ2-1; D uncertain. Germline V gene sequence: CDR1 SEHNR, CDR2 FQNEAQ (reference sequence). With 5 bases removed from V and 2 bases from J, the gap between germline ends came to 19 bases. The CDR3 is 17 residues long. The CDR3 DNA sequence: TGTGCCAGCAGCCCTTCCTTTAGGGTGGGCCCCTACAATGAGCAGTTCTTC. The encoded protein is CASSPSFRVGPYNEQFF.

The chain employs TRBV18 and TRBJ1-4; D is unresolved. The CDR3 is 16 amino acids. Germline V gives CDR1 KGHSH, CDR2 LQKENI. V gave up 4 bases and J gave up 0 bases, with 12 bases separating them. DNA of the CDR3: TGTGCCAGCTCACTCGTTTGGGAGTCAACTAATGAAAAACTGTTTTTT. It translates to CASSLVWESTNEKLFF.

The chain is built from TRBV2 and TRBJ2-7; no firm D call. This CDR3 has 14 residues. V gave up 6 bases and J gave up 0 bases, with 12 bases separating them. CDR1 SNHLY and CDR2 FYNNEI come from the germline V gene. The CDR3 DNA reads TGTGCCAGCAGGGATGCGTGGAGCTCCTACGAGCAGTACTTC. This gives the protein CASRDAWSSYEQYF.

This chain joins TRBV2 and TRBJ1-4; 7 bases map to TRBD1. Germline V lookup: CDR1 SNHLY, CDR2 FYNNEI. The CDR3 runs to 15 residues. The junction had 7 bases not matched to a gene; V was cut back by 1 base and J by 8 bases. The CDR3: CASSEGGGLEEKLFF. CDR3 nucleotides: TGTGCCAGCAGTGAAGGAGGGGGCCTGGAGGAAAAACTGTTTTTT.

The DNA of the CDR3 is TGCGCCAGCAGCCCTAGGGGACTTACCAAATTCAATGAGCAGTTCTTC. It is translated as CASSPRGLTKFNEQFF. The rearrangement joins TRBV4-1 to TRBJ2-1, with a tentative D call TRBD2 (6 bases). CDR3 length: 16 residues. Trimming cost V 4 bases and J 6 bases, with 19 bases left between them. CDR1 MGHRA and CDR2 YSYEKL come from the germline V gene.

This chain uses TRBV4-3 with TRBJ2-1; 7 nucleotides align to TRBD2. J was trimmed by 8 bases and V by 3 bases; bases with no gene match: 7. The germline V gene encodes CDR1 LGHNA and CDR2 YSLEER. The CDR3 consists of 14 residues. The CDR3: CASSHAGRHDEQFF. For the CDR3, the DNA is TGCGCCAGCAGCCACGCCGGGAGGCATGATGAGCAGTTCTTC.

The CDR3 nucleotides are TGTGCCAGCAGCAAAGACCGACAGGGGGGCAATCAGCCCCAGCATTTT. Amino acids: CASSKDRQGGNQPQHF. The V gene is TRBV21-1, the J gene TRBJ1-5; the table's TRBD1 call for D was not verified on the DNA. TRBV21-1 is a documented pseudogene. The length of the CDR3 is 16 residues.

CDR3 sequence (DNA): TGTGCCACCCGAGCCAGCGGGGGGGAAGCTTTCTTT. Amino acids: CATRASGGEAFF. The gene calls are TRBV19 and TRBJ1-1, with TRBD1 as a possible D gene (5 bases). The CDR3 has 12 amino acids. Deletions cut 10 bases from V and 8 bases from J, with 17 bases between. Per the germline V gene, CDR1 is LNHDA and CDR2 is SQIVND (reference sequence).

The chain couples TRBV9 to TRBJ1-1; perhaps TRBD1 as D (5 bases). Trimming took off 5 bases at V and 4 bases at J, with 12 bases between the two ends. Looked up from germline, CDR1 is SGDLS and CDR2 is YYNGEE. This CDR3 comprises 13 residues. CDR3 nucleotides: TGTGCCAGCAGGGGACCCCATAGCACTGAAGCTTTCTTT. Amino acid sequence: CASRGPHSTEAFF.

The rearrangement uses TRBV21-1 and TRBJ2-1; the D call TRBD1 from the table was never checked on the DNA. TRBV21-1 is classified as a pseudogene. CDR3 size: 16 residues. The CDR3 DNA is TGTGCCAGCAAGGACCGAACCGGGACAGCTTACAATGAGCAGTTCTTC. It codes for CASKDRTGTAYNEQFF.

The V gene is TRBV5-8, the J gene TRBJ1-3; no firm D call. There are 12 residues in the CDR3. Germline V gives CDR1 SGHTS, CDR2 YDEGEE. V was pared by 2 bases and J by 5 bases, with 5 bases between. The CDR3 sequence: CASSFARNTIYF. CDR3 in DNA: TGTGCCAGCAGCTTTGCACGAAACACCATATATTTT.

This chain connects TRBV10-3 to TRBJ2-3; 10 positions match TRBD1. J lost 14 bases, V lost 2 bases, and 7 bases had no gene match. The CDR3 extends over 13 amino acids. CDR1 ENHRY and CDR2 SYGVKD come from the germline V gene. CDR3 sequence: CAISELLGQGLYF. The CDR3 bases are TGTGCCATCAGTGAGCTTTTGGGACAGGGGCTGTATTTT.

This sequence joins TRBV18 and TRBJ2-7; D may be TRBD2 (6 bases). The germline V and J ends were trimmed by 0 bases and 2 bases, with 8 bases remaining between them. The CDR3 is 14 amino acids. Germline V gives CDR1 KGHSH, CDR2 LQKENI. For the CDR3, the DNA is TGTGCCAGCTCACCACCTGGACTAACCTACGAGCAGTACTTC. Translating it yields CASSPPGLTYEQYF. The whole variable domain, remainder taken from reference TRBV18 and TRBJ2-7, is NAGVMQNPRHLVRRRGQEARLRCSPMKGHSHVYWYRQLPEEGLKFMVYLQKENIIDESGMPKERFSAEFPKEGPSILRIQQVVRGDSAAYFCASSPPGLTYEQYFGPGTRLTVT.

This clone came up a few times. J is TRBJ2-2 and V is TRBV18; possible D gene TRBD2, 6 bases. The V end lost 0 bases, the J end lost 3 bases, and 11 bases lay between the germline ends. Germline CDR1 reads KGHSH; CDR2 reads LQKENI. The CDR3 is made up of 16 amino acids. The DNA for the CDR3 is TGTGCCAGCTCACCACCGGGGGGTCTGGACACCGGGGAGCTGTTTTTT. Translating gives CASSPPGGLDTGELFF.

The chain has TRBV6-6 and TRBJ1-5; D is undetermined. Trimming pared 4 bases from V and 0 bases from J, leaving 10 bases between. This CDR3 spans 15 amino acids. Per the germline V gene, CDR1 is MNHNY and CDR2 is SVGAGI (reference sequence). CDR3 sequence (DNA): TGTGCCAGCAGTTTGAGGAGTTATAGCAATCAGCCCCAGCATTTT. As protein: CASSLRSYSNQPQHF.

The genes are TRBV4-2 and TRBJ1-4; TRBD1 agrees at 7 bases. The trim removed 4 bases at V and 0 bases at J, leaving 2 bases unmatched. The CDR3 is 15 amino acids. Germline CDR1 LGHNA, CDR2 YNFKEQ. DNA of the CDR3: TGTGCCAGCAGCCCGCAGGGGGCAACTAATGAAAAACTGTTTTTT. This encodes CASSPQGATNEKLFF.

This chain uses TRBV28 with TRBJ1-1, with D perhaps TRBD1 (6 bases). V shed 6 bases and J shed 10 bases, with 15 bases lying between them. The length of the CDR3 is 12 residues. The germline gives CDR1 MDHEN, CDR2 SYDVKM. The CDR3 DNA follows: TGTGCCAGCAGACTGACAGGTAGGGGAGCTTTCTTT. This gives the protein CASRLTGRGAFF. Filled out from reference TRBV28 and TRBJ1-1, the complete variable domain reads DVKVTQSSRYLVKRTGEKVFLECVQDMDHENMFWYRQDPGLGLRLIYFSYDVKMKEKGDIPEGYSVSREKKERFSLILESASTNQTSMYLCASRLTGRGAFFGQGTRLTVV.

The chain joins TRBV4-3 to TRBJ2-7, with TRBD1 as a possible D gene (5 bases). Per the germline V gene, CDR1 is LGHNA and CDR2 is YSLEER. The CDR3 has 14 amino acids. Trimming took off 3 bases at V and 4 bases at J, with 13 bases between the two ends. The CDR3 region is CASSHKTANYEQYF. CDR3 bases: TGCGCCAGCAGCCACAAGACAGCTAATTACGAGCAGTACTTC.

Written as DNA, the CDR3 is TGTGCCAGCAGTTACTCGCAGCGGGGGGGCGATGAGCAGTTCTTC. Translating gives CASSYSQRGGDEQFF. V is TRBV6-5 and J is TRBJ2-1, with TRBD2 matching over 10 bases. The CDR3 consists of 15 residues. V lost 0 bases, J lost 8 bases, and 4 bases stayed unmatched. The germline CDR1 and CDR2 sequences are MNHEY and SVGAGI.